One sample yielded the 28 T cell receptor beta chains listed below, sequenced in a study of T cells after yellow fever vaccination. TCRdb re-derived calls from the 5' RACE reads in MiXCR, one entry per CDR3 protein. The table includes 150,000 to 200,000 distinct CDR3 sequences, 11% detected once. The input for sequencing was CD8+ T cells sorted from PBMCs, taken 15 days after the yellow fever booster vaccination. The origin of the receptors is a man aged 18 to 30 who received the YFV17D yellow fever vaccine.

This clonotype turned up a few times. V gene TRBV14 combines with J gene TRBJ2-5; D is unclear. This CDR3 contains 14 residues. CDR1 and CDR2 (germline): SGHDN, FVKESK. Trimming took off 0 bases at V and 7 bases at J, with 12 bases between the two ends. As DNA, the CDR3 is TGTGCCAGCAGCCAAGATTTCTTCGGGTGGACCCAGTACTTC. It specifies CASSQDFFGWTQYF. The variable domain in full, with the rest retrieved from reference TRBV14 and TRBJ2-5, is EAGVTQFPSHSVIEKGQTVTLRCDPISGHDNLYWYRRVMGKEIKFLLHFVKESKQDESGMPNNRFLAERTGGTYSTLKVQPAELEDSGVYFCASSQDFFGWTQYFGPGTRLLVL.

The table lists this clonotype with a few counts. The J gene is TRBJ1-1, the V gene TRBV5-1; D gene ambiguous. The ends were cut back, 2 bases at V and 2 bases at J, with 16 bases in the middle. In germline, CDR1 is SGHRS, CDR2 YFSETQ. The CDR3 consists of 16 residues. The CDR3 reads CASSFPTGGVNTEAFF. As DNA, the CDR3 is TGCGCCAGCAGCTTCCCGACGGGCGGGGTTAACACTGAAGCTTTCTTT.

In this sample, this clonotype turned up a few times. The CDR3 sequence: CASSPTSGGAGELFF. The CDR3, as DNA: TGTGCCAGCAGCCCAACTAGCGGGGGGGCCGGGGAGCTGTTTTTT. J is TRBJ2-2 and V is TRBV7-7; 13 nucleotides match TRBD2. After removal of 5 bases from V and 6 bases from J, the junction contained 3 bases not matched to a gene. There are 15 residues in the CDR3. CDR1 and CDR2 (germline): SSHAT, FNYEAQ (reference sequence).

This chain uses TRBV7-3 with TRBJ2-2; 10 nucleotides match TRBD1. Germline loops: CDR1 SGHTA, CDR2 FQGTGA. Unmatched junction bases numbered 4, after V lost 1 base and J lost 5 bases. The CDR3 totals 16 residues. CDR3 bases: TGTGCCAGCAGCTTAAGCCCGGGACAGGGGACCGGGGAGCTGTTTTTT. Its protein is CASSLSPGQGTGELFF.

The V gene is TRBV4-3, the J gene TRBJ2-3, with TRBD2 identical over 7 bases. This CDR3 is 16 amino acids long. V shed 0 bases and J 4 bases; nucleotides not matched to a gene: 7. CDR1 and CDR2 from the germline V gene are LGHNA and YSLEER. CDR3 in amino acids: CASSQDVGGRADTQYF. The CDR3 DNA follows: TGCGCCAGCAGCCAAGACGTGGGTGGGAGGGCAGATACGCAGTATTTT.

The chain recombines TRBV15 with TRBJ2-5, with 12 bases matching TRBD2. The CDR3 consists of 16 residues. J lost 2 bases, V lost 1 base, and 2 bases had no gene match. Germline assignment: CDR1 LNHNV and CDR2 YYDKDF (reference sequence). The CDR3: CATSRGGLAGQETQYF. Here the CDR3 DNA reads TGTGCCACCAGCAGAGGAGGACTAGCGGGGCAAGAGACCCAGTACTTC.

The J gene is TRBJ1-1, the V gene TRBV30, with TRBD1 matching 9 bases. The CDR3 loop spans 14 amino acids. Losses at the gene ends were 5 bases for V and 4 bases for J; bases not matched to a gene: 8. Germline CDR1 GTSNPN, CDR2 SVGIG (reference sequence). The CDR3 nucleotides are TGTGCCTGGGACAGGGGGGTGTTCGGCACTGAAGCTTTCTTT. It yields the protein CAWDRGVFGTEAFF.

This clonotype was seen many times. The CDR3 is CASSLEGLRSEQFF. As DNA, the CDR3 is TGTGCCAGCAGCTTGGAGGGGCTGCGTAGTGAGCAGTTCTTC. The chain uses TRBV5-4 and TRBJ2-1, with TRBD1 as a possible D gene (5 bases). The V end was cut by 0 bases, the J end by 9 bases, with 13 bases between. This CDR3 contains 14 residues. Looked up from germline, CDR1 is SGHNT and CDR2 is YYREEE (reference sequence).

This clonotype appeared a few times. The chain recombines TRBV5-1 with TRBJ2-7, with 8 bases that match TRBD1. CDR1 SGHRS and CDR2 YFSETQ come from the germline V gene. Germline trimming cut 4 bases from V and 3 bases from J; bases unmatched to any gene: 6. The CDR3 has 14 residues. The CDR3 sequence is CASSDRGDGYEQYV. CDR3 coding DNA: TGCGCCAGCAGCGACAGGGGAGATGGCTACGAGCAGTACGTC.

V gene TRBV2 combines with J gene TRBJ2-7; no firm D call. The germline V gene encodes CDR1 SNHLY and CDR2 FYNNEI. The CDR3 spans 15 residues. With 1 base removed from V and 2 bases from J, the gap between germline ends came to 12 bases. The CDR3 loop reads CASSEDSIPTYEQYF. Here the CDR3 DNA reads TGTGCCAGCAGTGAAGACAGTATCCCGACCTACGAGCAGTACTTC.

The chain couples TRBV7-2 to TRBJ2-1; no firm D call. V was cut by 5 bases and J by 15 bases, with 8 bases left in between. This CDR3 region has 9 residues. CDR1 is SGHTA and CDR2 is FQGNSA in the germline V gene. CDR3 protein: CASSPPLFF. As DNA, the CDR3 is TGTGCCAGCAGCCCCCCCCTGTTCTTC.

This clonotype was seen more than once but under ten times. The rearrangement joins TRBV6-5 to TRBJ1-1; perhaps TRBD1 as D (5 bases). V was shortened by 0 bases and J by 1 base, with 12 bases between the two germline ends. The CDR3 is made up of 16 amino acids. Germline CDR1 and CDR2: MNHEY and SVGAGI. CDR3 loop: CASSYSWVGRNTEAFF. The CDR3, as DNA: TGTGCCAGCAGTTACTCATGGGTGGGACGGAACACTGAAGCTTTCTTT.

The chain combines TRBV20-1 with TRBJ1-5, with D possibly being TRBD1 (5 bases). The germline V gene has CDR1 DFQATT and CDR2 SNEGSKA (reference sequence). This CDR3 is built from 13 residues. The ends were cut back, 3 bases at V and 6 bases at J, with 12 bases in the middle. In DNA, the CDR3 is TGCAGTGCTAGGCGGGGCGCGAGTCAGCCCCAGCATTTT. Translating gives CSARRGASQPQHF.

This clonotype has more than one count but fewer than ten. The V and J genes are TRBV29-1 and TRBJ1-5; TRBD1 matches 8 bases. This CDR3 is 14 amino acids long. Trimming cost V 4 bases and J 4 bases; bases outside gene matches: 6. In germline, CDR1 is SQVTM, CDR2 ANQGSEA. The CDR3: CSVVTGGSNQPQHF. CDR3 DNA: TGCAGCGTTGTAACAGGGGGTAGTAATCAGCCCCAGCATTTT. The full variable domain, its missing parts supplied by reference TRBV29-1 and TRBJ1-5, is SAVISQKPSRDICQRGTSLTIQCQVDSQVTMMFWYRQQPGQSLTLIATANQGSEATYESGFVIDKFPISRPNLTFSTLTVSNMSPEDSSIYLCSVVTGGSNQPQHFGDGTRLSIL.

The chain joins TRBV11-2 to TRBJ2-5; weak D call: TRBD2 (5 bases). Trimming stripped 5 bases from V and 1 base from J, with 14 bases between. CDR1 is SGHAT, CDR2 FQNNGV, per germline. The CDR3 length is 15 residues. The CDR3 DNA follows: TGTGCCAGCAGCCGATTCGGACTGGGCCAAGAGACCCAGTACTTC. Its protein is CASSRFGLGQETQYF.

The genes are TRBV4-3 and TRBJ1-6, with D perhaps TRBD1 (6 bases). This CDR3 is 16 amino acids long. Germline CDR1 LGHNA, CDR2 YSLEER. Trimming cost V 1 base and J 7 bases, with 14 bases left between them. CDR3 sequence: CASSQGPGTLNSPLHF. CDR3 sequence (DNA): TGCGCCAGCAGCCAAGGGCCCGGGACATTGAATTCACCCCTCCACTTT.

V usage is TRBV6-2 or TRBV6-3 and J usage is TRBJ2-5, with unresolved D. The CDR3 covers 16 residues. Germline V gives CDR1 MNHEY, CDR2 SVGEGT. Trimming pared 3 bases from V and 4 bases from J, leaving 18 bases between. For the CDR3, the DNA is TGTGCCAGCAGTTATATTCAAGGCGAGAGAGGAGAGACCCAGTACTTC. Translated: CASSYIQGERGETQYF.

There are many counts of this clonotype. The chain couples TRBV5-1 to TRBJ2-7; tentative D call: TRBD1 (5 bases). Germline V CDR1 and CDR2: SGHRS, YFSETQ. Trimming cost V 0 bases and J 3 bases, with 13 bases left between them. CDR3 length: 15 residues. The CDR3 region has the DNA TGCGCCAGCAGCTTGGGGCAGGGCGGAAACTACGAGCAGTACGTC. Residues: CASSLGQGGNYEQYV.

This clonotype occurred a few times. The V call is TRBV5-1, the J call TRBJ2-7; 10 bases line up with TRBD2. The CDR3 runs 14 residues. Germline-derived CDR1 and CDR2 are SGHRS and YFSETQ. V trimming: 4 bases; J trimming: 2 bases; junction bases outside the gene matches: 3. The CDR3 DNA is TGCGCCAGCAGCCCAACTAGCGGGGCCTACGAGCAGTACGTC. This encodes CASSPTSGAYEQYV.

This clonotype occurred a few times. The gene calls are TRBV5-1 and TRBJ2-3, with unresolved D. CDR1 and CDR2 from the germline V gene are SGHRS and YFSETQ. The CDR3 is made up of 15 amino acids. The V gene lost 1 base and the J gene lost 1 base, with 10 bases spanning the gap. The CDR3 region has the DNA TGCGCCAGCAGCTTGCGCCCCACTGGCACAGATACGCAGTATTTT. This translates into CASSLRPTGTDTQYF. Full variable domain (remainder filled in from reference TRBV5-1 and TRBJ2-3): KAGVTQTPRYLIKTRGQQVTLSCSPISGHRSVSWYQQTPGQGLQFLFEYFSETQRNKGNFPGRFSGRQFSNSRSEMNVSTLELGDSALYLCASSLRPTGTDTQYFGPGTRLTVL.

This clonotype was observed a handful of times. The chain is built from TRBV4-1 and TRBJ2-1; 7 bases fit TRBD1. V dropped 0 bases and J dropped 4; count of bases not matched to a gene: 3. This CDR3 has 15 amino acids. Germline-derived CDR1 and CDR2 are MGHRA and YSYEKL. CDR3 region: CASSQEGQRYNEQFF. DNA of the CDR3: TGCGCCAGCAGCCAAGAGGGACAGCGGTACAATGAGCAGTTCTTC.

This clonotype was seen more than once but under ten times. The genes are TRBV27 and TRBJ1-5; D not resolved. The V gene lost 3 bases and the J gene lost 6 bases, with 6 bases spanning the gap. The CDR3 contains 12 residues. CDR1 MNHEY and CDR2 SMNVEV come from the germline V gene (reference sequence). CDR3 region: CASSLIGQPQHF. The CDR3 bases are TGTGCCAGCAGTTTGATTGGTCAGCCCCAGCATTTT.

The gene calls are TRBV4-2 and TRBJ1-1, with a tentative D call TRBD1 (5 bases). This CDR3 region has 18 residues. Germline CDR1 reads LGHNA; CDR2 reads YNFKEQ. With 0 bases removed from V and 5 bases from J, the gap between germline ends came to 22 bases. The CDR3 nucleotides are TGTGCCAGCAGCCAAGAAGGGGTAAGGTCCTCGCCGAGGACTGAAGCTTTCTTT. Translating gives CASSQEGVRSSPRTEAFF.

This clonotype was recorded at least ten times. V usage is TRBV11-2 and J usage is TRBJ2-1, with D perhaps TRBD2 (6 bases). The germline V and J ends were trimmed by 2 bases and 7 bases, with 15 bases remaining between them. The CDR3 runs 15 residues. The V gene's germline CDR1 is SGHAT and CDR2 FQNNGV. For the CDR3, the DNA is TGTGCCAGCAGCTTACCGCCCCCGGGGGTTAATGAGCAGTTCTTC. It translates to CASSLPPPGVNEQFF.

This chain joins TRBV29-1 and TRBJ2-5, with 10 bases aligning to TRBD2. V trimming: 2 bases; J trimming: 2 bases; junction bases outside the gene matches: 5. Germline CDR1 SQVTM, CDR2 ANQGSEA. This CDR3 region has 15 residues. The CDR3 nucleotides are TGCAGCGTTGAACTCCCAGCGGGGGGGCAAGAGACCCAGTACTTC. This translates into CSVELPAGGQETQYF.

The rearrangement links TRBV12-3 or TRBV12-4 to TRBJ2-3; D is possibly TRBD2 (5 bases). This CDR3 spans 12 amino acids. Trimming pared 6 bases from V and 8 bases from J, leaving 12 bases between. CDR3 coding DNA: TGTGCCAGCAGCCCTGACCGGGGTACGCAGTATTTT. This translates into CASSPDRGTQYF.

The CDR3 loop reads CASSYGTSGANVLTF. The DNA of the CDR3 is TGTGCCAGCAGTTACGGCACCTCTGGGGCCAACGTCCTGACTTTC. The chain couples TRBV6-5 to TRBJ2-6; D gene unclear. This CDR3 comprises 15 residues. The V and J ends lost 2 bases and 0 bases respectively, with 5 bases between them. The V gene's germline CDR1 is MNHEY and CDR2 SVGAGI.

This clonotype was counted at least ten times. This chain links TRBV11-2 with TRBJ2-1; 12 bases map to TRBD2. V trimming: 5 bases; J trimming: 7 bases; junction bases outside the gene matches: 6. CDR3 length: 15 residues. The V gene's germline CDR1 is SGHAT and CDR2 FQNNGV. CDR3 nucleotide sequence: TGTGCCAGCAGCCTCCTAGCGGGGGGGGCTAATGAGCAGTTCTTC. Translating it yields CASSLLAGGANEQFF.